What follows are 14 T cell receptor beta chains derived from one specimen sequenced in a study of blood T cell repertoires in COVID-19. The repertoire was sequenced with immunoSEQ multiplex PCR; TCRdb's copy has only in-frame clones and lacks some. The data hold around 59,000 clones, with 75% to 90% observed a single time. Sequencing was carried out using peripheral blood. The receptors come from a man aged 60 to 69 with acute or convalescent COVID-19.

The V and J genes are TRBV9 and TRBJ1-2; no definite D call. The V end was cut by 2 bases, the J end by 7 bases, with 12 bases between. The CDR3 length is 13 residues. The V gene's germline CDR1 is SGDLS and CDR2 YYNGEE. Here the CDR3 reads CASSVSSGGGYTF. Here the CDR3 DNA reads TGTGCCAGCAGCGTTTCGTCCGGTGGTGGCTACACCTTC.

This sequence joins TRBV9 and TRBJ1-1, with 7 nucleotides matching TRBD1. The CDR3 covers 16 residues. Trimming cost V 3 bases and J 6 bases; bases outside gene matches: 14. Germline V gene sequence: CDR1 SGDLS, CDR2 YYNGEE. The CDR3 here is CASSGDEGAKGAEAFF. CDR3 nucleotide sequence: TGTGCCAGCAGCGGAGACGAGGGGGCCAAAGGGGCTGAAGCTTTCTTT. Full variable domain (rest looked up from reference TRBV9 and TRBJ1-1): DSGVTQTPKHLITATGQRVTLRCSPRSGDLSVYWYQQSLDQGLQFLIQYYNGEERAKGNILERFSAQQFPDLHSELNLSSLELGDSALYFCASSGDEGAKGAEAFFGQGTRLTVV.

The CDR3 nucleotides are TGTGCCAGCTCGCCCAAAACGAAAGGGGGCGTCTACGAGCAGTACTTC. It specifies CASSPKTKGGVYEQYF. The chain carries TRBV18 and TRBJ2-7, with TRBD1 matching 7 bases. The junction had 14 bases not matched to a gene; V was cut back by 6 bases and J by 3 bases. Germline V CDR1 and CDR2: KGHSH, LQKENI. CDR3 size: 16 residues.

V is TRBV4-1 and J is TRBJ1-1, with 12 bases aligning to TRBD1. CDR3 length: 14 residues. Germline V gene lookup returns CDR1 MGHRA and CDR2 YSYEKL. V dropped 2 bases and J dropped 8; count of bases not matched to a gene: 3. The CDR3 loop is CASSQQGTGGEAFF. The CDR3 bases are TGCGCCAGCAGCCAACAGGGGACAGGGGGCGAAGCTTTCTTT.

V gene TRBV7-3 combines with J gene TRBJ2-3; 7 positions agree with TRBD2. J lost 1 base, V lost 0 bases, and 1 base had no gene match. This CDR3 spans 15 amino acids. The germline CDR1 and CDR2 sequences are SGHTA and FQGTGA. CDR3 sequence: CASSLTGRGTDTQYF. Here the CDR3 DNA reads TGTGCCAGCAGCTTAACAGGGAGGGGCACAGATACGCAGTATTTT.

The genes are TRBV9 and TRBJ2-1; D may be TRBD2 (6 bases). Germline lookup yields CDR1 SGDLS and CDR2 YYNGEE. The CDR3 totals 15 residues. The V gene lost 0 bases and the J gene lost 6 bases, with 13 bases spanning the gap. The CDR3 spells CASSVDGSSFNEQFF. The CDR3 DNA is TGTGCCAGCAGCGTAGACGGGAGCAGTTTCAATGAGCAGTTCTTC.

The CDR3 loop reads CASSQDPRGEVAFF. The CDR3 bases are TGCGCCAGCAGCCAAGATCCCAGGGGGGAGGTAGCTTTCTTT. The chain uses TRBV4-3 and TRBJ1-1; 7 nucleotides agree with TRBD1. The J segment lost 10 bases and the V segment lost 0 bases, leaving 8 bases of the junction unmatched. The CDR3 spans 14 residues. From germline, CDR1 is LGHNA and CDR2 YSLEER.

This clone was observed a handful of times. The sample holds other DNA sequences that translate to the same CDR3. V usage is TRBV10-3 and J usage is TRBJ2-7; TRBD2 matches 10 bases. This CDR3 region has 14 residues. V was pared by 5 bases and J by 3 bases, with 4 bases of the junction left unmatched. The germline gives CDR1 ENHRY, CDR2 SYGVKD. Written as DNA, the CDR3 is TGTGCCATCAGTACTAGCGGGACGGACTACGAGCAGTACTTC. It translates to CAISTSGTDYEQYF.

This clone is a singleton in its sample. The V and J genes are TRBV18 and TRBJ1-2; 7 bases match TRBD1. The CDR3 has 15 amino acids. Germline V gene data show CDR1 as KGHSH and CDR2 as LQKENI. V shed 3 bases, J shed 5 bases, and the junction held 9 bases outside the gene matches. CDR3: CASSPGWGQTYGYTF. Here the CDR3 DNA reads TGTGCCAGCTCACCGGGGTGGGGACAGACTTATGGCTACACCTTC. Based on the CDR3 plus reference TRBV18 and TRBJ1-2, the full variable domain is NAGVMQNPRHLVRRRGQEARLRCSPMKGHSHVYWYRQLPEEGLKFMVYLQKENIIDESGMPKERFSAEFPKEGPSILRIQQVVRGDSAAYFCASSPGWGQTYGYTFGSGTRLTVV.

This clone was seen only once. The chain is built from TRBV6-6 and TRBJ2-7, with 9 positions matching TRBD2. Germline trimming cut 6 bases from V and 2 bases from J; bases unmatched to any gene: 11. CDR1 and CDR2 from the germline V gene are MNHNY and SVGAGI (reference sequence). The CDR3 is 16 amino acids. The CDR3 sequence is CASRATLAGITYEQYF. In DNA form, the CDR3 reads TGTGCCAGCAGAGCTACTCTAGCGGGGATAACCTACGAGCAGTACTTC.

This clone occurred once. The DNA of the CDR3 is TGTGCCAGCAGTTACTTTAGCGGGAGGGTCACAGATACGCAGTATTTT. Translation gives CASSYFSGRVTDTQYF. The chain couples TRBV6-5 to TRBJ2-3; 11 nucleotides agree with TRBD2. Germline CDR1 and CDR2: MNHEY and SVGAGI. J gave up 2 bases and V 1 base, and 2 bases lay outside the gene matches. The CDR3 consists of 16 residues.

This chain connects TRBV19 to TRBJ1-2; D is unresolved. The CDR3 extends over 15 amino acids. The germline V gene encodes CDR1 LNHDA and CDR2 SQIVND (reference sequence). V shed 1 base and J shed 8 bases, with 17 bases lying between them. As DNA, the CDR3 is TGTGCCAGTAGTATAGCGGCAGGCATGAGTTACGGCTACACCTTC. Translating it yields CASSIAAGMSYGYTF. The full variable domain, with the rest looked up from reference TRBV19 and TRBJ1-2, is DGGITQSPKYLFRKEGQNVTLSCEQNLNHDAMYWYRQDPGQGLRLIYYSQIVNDFQKGDIAEGYSVSREKKESFPLTVTSAQKNPTAFYLCASSIAAGMSYGYTFGSGTRLTVV.

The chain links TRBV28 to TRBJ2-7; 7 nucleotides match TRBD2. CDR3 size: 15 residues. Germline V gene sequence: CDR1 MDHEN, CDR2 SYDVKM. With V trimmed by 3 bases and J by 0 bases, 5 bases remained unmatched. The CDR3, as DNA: TGTGCCAGCAGTTTTCTAGCGGAGATCTCCTACGAGCAGTACTTC. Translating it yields CASSFLAEISYEQYF.

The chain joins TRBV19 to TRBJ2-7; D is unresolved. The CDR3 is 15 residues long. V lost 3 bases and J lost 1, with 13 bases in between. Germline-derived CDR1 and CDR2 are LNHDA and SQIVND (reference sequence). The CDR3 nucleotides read TGTGCCAGTAGTATTCGCTACGTATCTTCCTACGAGCAGTACTTC. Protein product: CASSIRYVSSYEQYF. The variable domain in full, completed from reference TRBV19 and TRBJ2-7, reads DGGITQSPKYLFRKEGQNVTLSCEQNLNHDAMYWYRQDPGQGLRLIYYSQIVNDFQKGDIAEGYSVSREKKESFPLTVTSAQKNPTAFYLCASSIRYVSSYEQYFGPGTRLTVT.